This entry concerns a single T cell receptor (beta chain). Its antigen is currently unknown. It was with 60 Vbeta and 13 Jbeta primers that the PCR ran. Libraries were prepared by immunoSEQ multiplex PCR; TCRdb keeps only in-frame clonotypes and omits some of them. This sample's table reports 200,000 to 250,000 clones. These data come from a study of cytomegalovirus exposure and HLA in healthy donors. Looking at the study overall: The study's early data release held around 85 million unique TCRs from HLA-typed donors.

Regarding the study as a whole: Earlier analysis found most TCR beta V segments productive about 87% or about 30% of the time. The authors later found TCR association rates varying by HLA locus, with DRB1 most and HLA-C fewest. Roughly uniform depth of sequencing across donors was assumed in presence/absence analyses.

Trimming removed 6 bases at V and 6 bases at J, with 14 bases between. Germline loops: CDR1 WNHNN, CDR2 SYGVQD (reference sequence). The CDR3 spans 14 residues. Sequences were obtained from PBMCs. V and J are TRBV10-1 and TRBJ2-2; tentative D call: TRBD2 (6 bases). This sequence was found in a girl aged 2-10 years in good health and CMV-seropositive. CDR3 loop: CASRLTGTAGELFF. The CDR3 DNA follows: TGCGCCAGCAGGCTAACCGGGACTGCCGGGGAGCTGTTTTTT.